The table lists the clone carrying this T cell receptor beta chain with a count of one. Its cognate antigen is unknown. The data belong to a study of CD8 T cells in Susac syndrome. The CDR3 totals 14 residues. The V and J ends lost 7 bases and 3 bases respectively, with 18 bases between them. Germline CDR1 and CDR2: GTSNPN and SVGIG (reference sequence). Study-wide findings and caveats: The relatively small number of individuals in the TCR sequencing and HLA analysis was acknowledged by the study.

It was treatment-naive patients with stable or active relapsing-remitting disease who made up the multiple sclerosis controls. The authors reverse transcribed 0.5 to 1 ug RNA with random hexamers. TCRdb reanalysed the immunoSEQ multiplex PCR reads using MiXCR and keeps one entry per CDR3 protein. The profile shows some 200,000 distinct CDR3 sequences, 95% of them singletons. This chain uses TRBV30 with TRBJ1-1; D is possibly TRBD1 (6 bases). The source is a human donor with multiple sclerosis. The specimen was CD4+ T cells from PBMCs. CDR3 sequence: CALTGGPGDTEAFF. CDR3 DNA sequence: TGTGCCTTAACCGGGGGCCCCGGGGACACTGAAGCTTTCTTT.